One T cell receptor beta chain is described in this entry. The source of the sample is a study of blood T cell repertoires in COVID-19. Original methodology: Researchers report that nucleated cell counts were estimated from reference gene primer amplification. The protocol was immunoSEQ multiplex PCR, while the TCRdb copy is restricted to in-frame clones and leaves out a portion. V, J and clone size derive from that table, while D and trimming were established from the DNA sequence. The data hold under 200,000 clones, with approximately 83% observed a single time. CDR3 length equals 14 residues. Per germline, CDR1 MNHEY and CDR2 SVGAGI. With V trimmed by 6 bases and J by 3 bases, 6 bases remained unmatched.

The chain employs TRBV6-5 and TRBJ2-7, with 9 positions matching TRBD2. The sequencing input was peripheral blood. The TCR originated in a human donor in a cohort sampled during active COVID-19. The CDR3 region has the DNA TGTGCCAGCAGCTACAGCGGGAGGCGCTACGAGCAGTACTTC. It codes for CASSYSGRRYEQYF.